These 2 T cell receptor beta chains were sequenced from one sample in a study of T cell changes during pregnancy in multiple sclerosis. Method: immunoSEQ multiplex PCR; TCRdb's copy keeps in-frame clones and lacks some. The table records more than 65,000 clones, around 90% of them present only once. The input for sequencing was CD4+ T cells from peripheral blood mononuclear cells, taken before pregnancy. The receptors derive from a female donor with multiple sclerosis, enrolled in a pregnancy study.

This clone has a single count. The chain combines TRBV5-1 with TRBJ1-3; TRBD1 aligns across 11 bases. This CDR3 is built from 16 residues. CDR1 and CDR2 (germline): SGHRS, YFSETQ. After removal of 4 bases from V and 0 bases from J, the junction contained 3 bases not matched to a gene. This CDR3 is CASSNGQGASGNTIYF. In DNA form, the CDR3 reads TGCGCCAGCAGCAATGGACAGGGGGCCTCTGGAAACACCATATATTTT. Combining the CDR3 with reference TRBV5-1 and TRBJ1-3 gives the whole variable domain KAGVTQTPRYLIKTRGQQVTLSCSPISGHRSVSWYQQTPGQGLQFLFEYFSETQRNKGNFPGRFSGRQFSNSRSEMNVSTLELGDSALYLCASSNGQGASGNTIYFGEGSWLTVV.

The sample holds one count of this clone. The rearrangement uses TRBV2 and TRBJ1-5, with 7 bases aligning to TRBD1. CDR1 is SNHLY, CDR2 FYNNEI, per germline. The CDR3 spans 16 residues. The ends lost 6 bases at V and 4 bases at J; junction bases unmatched: 12. The CDR3 here is CASSFRTTGKNQPQHF. The DNA of the CDR3 is TGTGCCAGCAGCTTTAGAACGACAGGGAAGAATCAGCCCCAGCATTTT.